This T cell receptor (beta chain) was retrieved from a study of control samples from healthy donors and cancer patients. Using immunoSEQ multiplex PCR, the repertoire was profiled, and TCRdb retains in-frame clones only, with some absent. The table lists about 60,000 clones, under 95% of them singletons, with less than 2% in the top ten. Germline CDR1 reads KGHSH; CDR2 reads LQKENI. V lost 3 bases and J 0 bases, leaving 10 bases between the germline ends. The CDR3 has 15 residues. This receptor was identified in a man aged 40-55 years with colorectal cancer. Sequences were obtained from PBMCs. This chain links TRBV18 with TRBJ2-3, with D perhaps TRBD1 (6 bases). This CDR3 is CASSPDSLSTDTQYF. The CDR3 bases are TGTGCCAGCTCACCGGACAGCTTAAGCACAGATACGCAGTATTTT.